A selection of T cell receptor beta chains follows, all from one sample in a study of blood T cell repertoires in COVID-19. The assay was immunoSEQ multiplex PCR, and TCRdb's table has in-frame clones only and misses some. The sample records some 200,000 clones, 86% being singletons. Source material: PBMCs or T cells enriched from blood (not recorded which). The receptors shown here come from a woman aged 45-60 years in a cohort exposed to, infected with or recovered from COVID-19 (not recorded which). The CDR3 runs from the conserved cysteine through the conserved F or W. A D gene is named only where the DNA matches it firmly. Clone size is shown for a subset of rows, as once, few, many or a class of expanded clone.

NA TRBJ2-7 TRBV10-3 NA TGTGCCATCAAACGGGATGACTCCTACGAGCAGTACTTC CAIKRDDSYEQYF
NA TRBJ1-1 TRBV19 NA TGTGCCACGACCGGGAGGGTATATGAAGCTTTCTTT CATTGRVYEAFF
NA TRBJ2-7 TRBV28 NA TGTGCCAGCGCGATTACAGCCTACGAGCAGTACTTC CASAITAYEQYF
NA TRBJ2-3 TRBV7-3 TRBD1 TGTGCCAGCAGCTTCAGGACAGGGGCAGATACGCAGTATTTT CASSFRTGADTQYF
once TRBJ1-2 TRBV13 TRBD1 TGTGCCAGCAGCACCCGGGACAGGGCCGATATGAATGGCTACACCTTC CASSTRDRADMNGYTF
NA TRBJ1-2 TRBV6-5 NA TGTGCCAGCGGGGTGGAGGTTATCTATGGCTACACCTTC CASGVEVIYGYTF
NA TRBJ2-7 TRBV7-9 TRBD2 TGTGCCAGCAGCTTAGCGGGTCGACTAGCGGGCCGAGTCGAGCAGTACTTC CASSLAGRLAGRVEQYF
NA TRBJ1-2 TRBV6-5 NA TGTGCCAGCAGTTACATTGGCGATGCGGCCGTCTATGGCTACACCTTC CASSYIGDAAVYGYTF
few TRBJ1-6 TRBV29-1 TRBD1 TGCAGCGTTGTGACAGGGTGGAATTCACCCCTCCACTTT CSVVTGWNSPLHF
NA TRBJ1-3 TRBV28 TRBD1 TGTGCCAGCAGCTCACCGGGACAGCAGAACTCTGGAAACACCATATATTTT CASSSPGQQNSGNTIYF
few TRBJ2-7 TRBV29-1 NA TGCAGCGTTGAACGTGCCTACGAGCAGTACTTC CSVERAYEQYF
few TRBJ2-2 TRBV2 TRBD1 TGTGCCAGCAGTGAGGACAGGGTCGGCACCGGGGAGCTGTTTTTT CASSEDRVGTGELFF
NA TRBJ1-1 TRBV28 NA TGTGCCAGCAGGCAATCCGGACAGTACACTGAAGCTTTCTTT CASRQSGQYTEAFF
few TRBJ1-2 TRBV9 NA TGTGCCAGCAGCGTAGGGGCCACGCACTATGGCTACACCTTC CASSVGATHYGYTF
NA TRBJ2-3 TRBV5-1 TRBD1 TGCGCCACCGGGACAGGGGTAATCGGGGATACGCAGTATTTT CATGTGVIGDTQYF
NA TRBJ1-2 TRBV5-5 NA TGTGCCAGCAGCTCGGGGGTTTCAGGGCGACTTGGGTCTCGGGGCTACACCTTC CASSSGVSGRLGSRGYTF
NA TRBJ2-5 TRBV19 NA TGTGCCAGTAGTATATGGGGGCCGGAGACCCAGTACTTC CASSIWGPETQYF
NA TRBJ2-2 TRBV7-2 NA TGTGCCAGCAGCTTACGGCGGATGGCTTCCGGGGAGCTGTTTTTT CASSLRRMASGELFF
NA TRBJ2-5 TRBV5-1 NA TGCGCCAGCAGCTTGGCCGTAAGACAGAATAACCAAGAGACCCAGTACTTC CASSLAVRQNNQETQYF
NA TRBJ1-2 TRBV5-6 TRBD1 TGTGCCAGCAGCTTTGCAGGGGGTGGTGGCTACACCTTC CASSFAGGGGYTF
NA TRBJ1-3 TRBV7-2 TRBD1 TGTGCCAGCAGCACCGGGACAGTCGGAAACACCATATATTTT CASSTGTVGNTIYF
NA TRBJ1-1 TRBV19 NA TGTGCCAGTAGTTCAGGACATCTCTTTGAAGCTTTCTTT CASSSGHLFEAFF
NA TRBJ1-1 TRBV9 NA TGTGCCAGCAGCCCCATGGGGCAGAACACTGAAGCTTTCTTT CASSPMGQNTEAFF
few TRBJ1-5 TRBV21-1 NA TGTGCCAGCAGCCTACCCAGCCCGGGACAGCATAATCAGCCCCAGCATTTT CASSLPSPGQHNQPQHF
once TRBJ1-5 TRBV5-6 TRBD1 TGTGCCAGCAGCTCCGGGACAGGGAGTCGACAGCCCCAGCATTTT CASSSGTGSRQPQHF
NA TRBJ2-5 TRBV4-3 NA TGCGCCAGCAGCCCGATCTGGAGGGGGCCTATGGAGACCCAGTACTTC CASSPIWRGPMETQYF
NA TRBJ1-5 TRBV28 TRBD1 TGTGCCAGCAGTTACCCCCGAGGGGACAGGGTAAATCAGCCCCAGCATTTT CASSYPRGDRVNQPQHF
NA TRBJ2-3 TRBV24-1 NA TGTGCCACCAGCCTAAGCACAGATACGCAGTATTTT CATSLSTDTQYF
NA TRBJ2-7 TRBV7-2 NA TGTGCCAGCAGCACTTCCGAGCCACAGGGAAGGGAGCAGTACTTC CASSTSEPQGREQYF
NA TRBJ2-1 TRBV5-4 TRBD2 TGTGCCAGCAGCTTGACGTTAACTAGCGGGGGGGCCGGTGAGCAGTTCTTC CASSLTLTSGGAGEQFF
NA TRBJ1-6 TRBV11-2 NA TGTGCCAGCAGCTTAGTTGTCCAGGATTCACCCCTCCACTTT CASSLVVQDSPLHF
NA TRBJ2-5 TRBV7-2 NA TGTGCCAGCAGCTCCCGCCGACACTACCAAGAGACCCAGTACTTC CASSSRRHYQETQYF
NA TRBJ2-3 TRBV3-1/TRBV3-2 NA TGTGCCAGCAGCCAAGTTAGCGGACACACAGATACGCAGTATTTT CASSQVSGHTDTQYF
NA TRBJ2-1 TRBV18 NA TGTGCCAGCTCCCCGGACTACGGTTCCGATGAGCAGTTCTTC CASSPDYGSDEQFF
once TRBJ2-7 TRBV19 NA TGTGCCAGTAGTATAAACCGGGGCTCCTACGAGCAGTACTTC CASSINRGSYEQYF
NA TRBJ2-2 TRBV9 NA TGTGCCAGCAGCAGGACTCCGGGGGTGAACACCGGGGAGCTGTTTTTT CASSRTPGVNTGELFF
NA TRBJ1-6 TRBV7-8 TRBD1 TGTGCCAGCAGCTTATCGGGACAGAGTCTTCACTTT CASSLSGQSLHF
NA TRBJ2-1 TRBV5-1 TRBD1 TGCGCCAGCAAAACAATGACAGGGATGGATGAGCAGTTCTTC CASKTMTGMDEQFF
NA TRBJ1-1 TRBV10-3 TRBD1 TGTGCCATCAGTGAGTCGAGGGGGACAGGGGGGAGTGAAGCTTTCTTT CAISESRGTGGSEAFF
NA TRBJ1-4 TRBV12-3/TRBV12-4 TRBD1 TGTGCCAGCAGTTTCCGGACAGGGGGGGAACTGTTTTTT CASSFRTGGELFF
NA TRBJ2-7 TRBV19 NA TGTGCCAGTAGTATCCAAACAGGGTTTGAGCAGTACTTC CASSIQTGFEQYF
NA TRBJ1-1 TRBV5-4 NA TGTGCCAGCAGCTTGCGGGACTTGGACACTGAAGCTTTCTTT CASSLRDLDTEAFF
once TRBJ2-7 TRBV29-1 TRBD1 TGCAGCGTTCGACAGGGGGCCTACGAGCAGTACTTC CSVRQGAYEQYF